A selection of T cell receptor beta chains follows, all from one sample in a study of T-cell memory formation after mild COVID-19. Each CDR3 protein gets one entry after TCRdb re-called the 5' RACE reads with MiXCR. The table shows around 530,000 distinct CDR3 sequences, with less than 25% occurring only once. Sequenced sample: PBMCs or a T cell subset sorted from them (not recorded which). Receptor source: an adult woman who had mild COVID-19 (a few samples of this study predate the infection). Cell type and time point are not known. Each CDR3 is given with its conserved first and last residue. The order of the fields is clone size, V gene, J gene, D gene, CDR3 protein, CDR3 DNA. The D gene is left open where the match is weak. The listing skips clone size in some rows; elsewhere it reads once, few, many or a size class.

clone size: few; V gene: TRBV6-1; J gene: TRBJ1-2; D gene: .; CDR3 protein: CASSEVGAQRGYTF; CDR3 DNA: TGTGCCAGCAGTGAAGTAGGGGCCCAGCGGGGCTACACCTTC
clone size: .; V gene: TRBV27; J gene: TRBJ2-2; D gene: .; CDR3 protein: CASLGAGVTNTGELFF; CDR3 DNA: TGTGCCAGCCTCGGGGCGGGCGTAACGAACACCGGGGAGCTGTTTTTT
clone size: .; V gene: TRBV9; J gene: TRBJ1-1; D gene: TRBD1; CDR3 protein: CASSPRGYMNTEAFF; CDR3 DNA: TGTGCCAGCAGCCCCAGGGGGTACATGAACACTGAAGCTTTCTTT
clone size: .; V gene: TRBV9; J gene: TRBJ1-2; D gene: TRBD1; CDR3 protein: CASSSTRGQFFGYTF; CDR3 DNA: TGTGCCAGCAGCTCCACAAGGGGACAGTTCTTTGGCTACACCTTC
clone size: .; V gene: TRBV6-5; J gene: TRBJ2-2; D gene: .; CDR3 protein: CASSYGTFANTGELFF; CDR3 DNA: TGTGCCAGCAGTTACGGAACGTTCGCGAACACCGGGGAGCTGTTTTTT
clone size: .; V gene: TRBV30; J gene: TRBJ2-7; D gene: .; CDR3 protein: CAWSVRSQATYEQYF; CDR3 DNA: TGTGCCTGGAGTGTACGGTCACAGGCGACCTACGAGCAGTACTTC
clone size: few; V gene: TRBV12-3/TRBV12-4; J gene: TRBJ1-1; D gene: .; CDR3 protein: CASSLQASGTEAFF; CDR3 DNA: TGTGCCAGCAGTTTACAGGCGTCGGGCACTGAAGCTTTCTTT
clone size: .; V gene: TRBV7-8; J gene: TRBJ2-2; D gene: TRBD2; CDR3 protein: CASSLSGAGYTGELFF; CDR3 DNA: TGTGCCAGCAGCTTGAGTGGAGCGGGATACACCGGGGAGCTGTTTTTT
clone size: few; V gene: TRBV11-2; J gene: TRBJ1-2; D gene: TRBD1; CDR3 protein: CASSLALGQGPYGYTF; CDR3 DNA: TGTGCCAGCAGCTTAGCTTTGGGACAGGGGCCGTATGGCTACACCTTC
clone size: few; V gene: TRBV5-4; J gene: TRBJ1-2; D gene: .; CDR3 protein: CASSQGQGLYGYTF; CDR3 DNA: TGTGCCAGCAGCCAGGGCCAGGGACTCTATGGCTACACCTTC
clone size: .; V gene: TRBV12-3/TRBV12-4; J gene: TRBJ2-7; D gene: TRBD1; CDR3 protein: CASRGGQGSYYEQYF; CDR3 DNA: TGTGCCAGCAGAGGGGGACAGGGGTCGTACTACGAGCAGTACTTC
clone size: few; V gene: TRBV13; J gene: TRBJ1-1; D gene: TRBD1; CDR3 protein: CASSRGQANTEAFF; CDR3 DNA: TGTGCCAGCAGCAGAGGACAGGCGAACACTGAAGCTTTCTTT
clone size: .; V gene: TRBV28; J gene: TRBJ2-5; D gene: .; CDR3 protein: CASSTGSSPRVTQYF; CDR3 DNA: TGTGCCAGCAGCACCGGGTCCTCACCGAGGGTGACCCAGTACTTC
clone size: .; V gene: TRBV6-1; J gene: TRBJ2-3; D gene: .; CDR3 protein: CASGARGEDTQYF; CDR3 DNA: TGTGCCAGCGGGGCGCGTGGAGAAGATACGCAGTATTTT
clone size: few; V gene: TRBV11-3; J gene: TRBJ1-1; D gene: .; CDR3 protein: CASSSYSAGTEAFF; CDR3 DNA: TGTGCCAGCAGCTCGTACAGCGCGGGGACTGAAGCTTTCTTT
clone size: .; V gene: TRBV19; J gene: TRBJ2-7; D gene: .; CDR3 protein: CASRDPGYEQYF; CDR3 DNA: TGTGCCAGTAGAGACCCGGGGTACGAGCAGTACTTC